This passage covers 4 T cell receptor beta chains from one sample sequenced in a study of PD-1 blockade in classical Hodgkin lymphoma (dated by TCRdb to 2018 to 2021). Read against the paper, the sample's time point label means: cycle 4 day 1 (C4D1), after six to seven weeks of nivolumab. All trial patients had relapsed after autologous stem cell transplantation, with cohorts A, B and C differing in prior brentuximab vedotin exposure. The library came from the immunoSEQ multiplex PCR assay. The table comes from immuneACCESS by way of TCRdb, which keeps in-frame sequences with V and J called. Part of the clones is missing from these tables; in studies checked, under half for an unresolved V gene and the rest for unknown reasons. The sample table contains about 52,000 clones; only one count was recorded for 86% of them. Approximately 6.8% of the sample comes from the top ten. Here the sequenced sample was peripheral blood mononuclear cells (PBMCs), taken before the fourth cycle of nivolumab. These receptors were collected from a human donor with classical Hodgkin lymphoma.

V usage is TRBV5-1 and J usage is TRBJ2-7; TRBD1 aligns across 9 bases. There are 15 residues in the CDR3. Losses at the gene ends were 2 bases for V and 6 bases for J; bases not matched to a gene: 9. Germline V gene data show CDR1 as SGHRS and CDR2 as YFSETQ. The CDR3 reads CASSFKGQGAGEQYF. The CDR3 coding sequence is TGCGCCAGCAGCTTCAAGGGACAGGGCGCCGGCGAGCAGTACTTC.

The J gene is TRBJ2-1, the V gene TRBV10-3, with a possible D match to TRBD1 (5 bases). This CDR3 spans 13 amino acids. Looked up from germline, CDR1 is ENHRY and CDR2 is SYGVKD. V shed 9 bases and J shed 9 bases, with 18 bases lying between them. CDR3 DNA sequence: TGTGCCATTCAGGGAAACGGTAACAGTGAGCAGTTCTTC. Encoded protein: CAIQGNGNSEQFF.

The CDR3 sequence is CSVAGARQETQYF. The CDR3 DNA reads as TGCAGCGTTGCGGGGGCGCGCCAAGAGACCCAGTACTTC. The chain joins TRBV29-1 to TRBJ2-5; D is possibly TRBD1 or TRBD2 (6 bases each). From germline, CDR1 is SQVTM and CDR2 ANQGSEA. V lost 4 bases to trimming and J lost 1 base, with 10 bases between them. The CDR3 length is 13 residues.

The chain has TRBV6-1 and TRBJ2-1; 11 nucleotides line up with TRBD2. The junction had 10 bases not matched to a gene; V was cut back by 4 bases and J by 8 bases. Per the germline V gene, CDR1 is MNHNS and CDR2 is SASEGT. This CDR3 contains 16 residues. The CDR3: CASSGLAGGPVHEQFF. The CDR3, as DNA: TGTGCCAGCAGTGGATTAGCGGGAGGGCCTGTACATGAGCAGTTCTTC.